These 13 T cell receptor beta chains were all obtained from the same sample, sequenced in a study of cytomegalovirus exposure and HLA in healthy donors (dated by TCRdb to the late 2010s). Receptor libraries were prepared by the immunoSEQ multiplex PCR assay. A mixture of 60 forward primers for TCR Vbeta segments and 13 reverse primers for TCR Jbeta segments was used in the multiplex PCR. Imported from immuneACCESS, the table was reduced by TCRdb to in-frame sequences with V and J called. These copies leave out some clones; in studies compared against another copy, an unresolved V gene accounts for under half, and the cause of the remainder is not known. The sample table records about 190,000 clones; 60% to 80% of these occur just once. The ten largest clones represent 2.5% to 3.5% of the sample. Sequenced input: PBMCs. These receptors originate from a woman aged 25-40 years in good health and CMV-seropositive.

This clone was detected a few times. The chain employs TRBV5-6 and TRBJ2-1; 7 nucleotides align to TRBD2. The length of the CDR3 is 16 residues. Trimming cost V 4 bases and J 2 bases; bases outside gene matches: 9. Per the germline V gene, CDR1 is SGHDT and CDR2 is YYEEEE. CDR3: CASSPGGGIPYNEQFF. The CDR3 DNA reads as TGTGCCAGCAGCCCTGGGGGGGGGATCCCCTACAATGAGCAGTTCTTC.

The V call is TRBV18, the J call TRBJ2-7, with D tentatively TRBD2 (5 bases). Germline CDR1 KGHSH, CDR2 LQKENI. The CDR3 is made up of 15 amino acids. V was cut by 2 bases and J by 0 bases, with 11 bases left in between. Here the CDR3 DNA reads TGTGCCAGCTCACCAACGCGGGCTGGCTCCTACGAGCAGTACTTC. Translation: CASSPTRAGSYEQYF.

The chain is built from TRBV4-1 and TRBJ2-3; no clear D gene. Between the trimmed V and J ends, which lost 3 bases and 3 bases, there was a span of 10 bases. In germline, CDR1 is MGHRA, CDR2 YSYEKL. The CDR3 sequence is 14 residues long. CDR3 region: CASSQVLGTDTQYF. The CDR3 nucleotides read TGCGCCAGCAGCCAGGTTCTAGGAACAGATACGCAGTATTTT.

The V call is TRBV5-1, the J call TRBJ2-7; possible D gene TRBD2, 6 bases. This CDR3 comprises 14 residues. V was clipped by 2 bases and J by 0 bases, with 9 bases between them. Germline V lookup: CDR1 SGHRS, CDR2 YFSETQ. This CDR3 is CASSFLADSYEQYF. The CDR3 nucleotides are TGCGCCAGCAGCTTTTTAGCGGACTCCTACGAGCAGTACTTC.

This chain connects TRBV2 to TRBJ2-5; possible D gene TRBD1, 5 bases. The V end was cut by 7 bases, the J end by 4 bases, with 19 bases between. Germline values: CDR1 SNHLY, CDR2 FYNNEI. This CDR3 contains 15 residues. This CDR3 is CASTQRGTARETQYF. In DNA, the CDR3 is TGTGCCAGCACCCAAAGGGGTACGGCTCGAGAGACCCAGTACTTC.

This chain links TRBV29-1 with TRBJ2-1; 12 bases map to TRBD2. Germline assignment: CDR1 SQVTM and CDR2 ANQGSEA. V lost 7 bases and J lost 6; bases outside the gene matches: 16. CDR3 length: 17 amino acids. CDR3 region: CSGRGTGVTSGSNEQFF. The CDR3 DNA sequence: TGCAGCGGTAGAGGGACAGGGGTGACTAGCGGGAGCAATGAGCAGTTCTTC.

The chain joins TRBV2 to TRBJ1-5, with D unclear. Per germline, CDR1 SNHLY and CDR2 FYNNEI. V dropped 4 bases and J dropped 0 bases, with 10 bases sitting between them. This CDR3 has 15 amino acids. The CDR3 DNA reads as TGTGCCAGCAGTGCCCCCGCCTATAGCAATCAGCCCCAGCATTTT. Protein: CASSAPAYSNQPQHF.

Notes on this clone: A read error may produce the germline difference seen at one junction end. The V gene is TRBV7-9, the J gene TRBJ2-7; 14 bases agree with TRBD2. The CDR3 is made up of 15 amino acids. Germline assignment: CDR1 SEHNR and CDR2 FQNEAQ (reference sequence). DNA of the CDR3: TGTTCCAGCAGCCCGGGGACTAGCGGGAGTCTCGAGCAGTACTTC. Protein product: CSSSPGTSGSLEQYF.

V gene TRBV7-6 combines with J gene TRBJ2-7; 9 nucleotides align to TRBD2. The CDR3 length is 16 residues. The V gene end was trimmed by 4 bases and the J gene end by 0 bases; junction bases not matched to a gene: 7. CDR1 is SGHVS and CDR2 is FNYEAQ in the germline V gene. CDR3 DNA sequence: TGTGCCAGCAGCTGGACTAGCGCAGGCTCCTCCTACGAGCAGTACTTC. Translated, it gives CASSWTSAGSSYEQYF.

The V and J genes are TRBV7-2 and TRBJ2-1, with a possible D match to TRBD2 (6 bases). The V gene's germline CDR1 is SGHTA and CDR2 FQGNSA. There are 17 residues in the CDR3. Trimming removed 1 base from V and 4 bases from J, with 17 bases in between. CDR3 region: CASSLGRAGPPYNEQFF. Here the CDR3 DNA reads TGTGCCAGCAGCTTAGGACGGGCGGGGCCCCCTTACAATGAGCAGTTCTTC. The full variable domain, in which reference TRBV7-2 and TRBJ2-1 provide the parts outside the CDR3, is GAGVSQSPSNKVTEKGKDVELRCDPISGHTALYWYRQSLGQGLEFLIYFQGNSAPDKSGLPSDRFSAERTGGSVSTLTIQRTQQEDSAVYLCASSLGRAGPPYNEQFFGPGTRLTVL.

This clone was detected once. V and J are TRBV7-9 and TRBJ2-7; D may be TRBD1 (5 bases). This CDR3 contains 13 residues. V lost 3 bases and J lost 0, with 6 bases in between. Germline V gene data show CDR1 as SEHNR and CDR2 as FQNEAQ (reference sequence). The CDR3 region is CASSFRGSYEQYF. In DNA form, the CDR3 reads TGTGCCAGCAGCTTTAGGGGCTCCTACGAGCAGTACTTC.

Notes on this clone: The same CDR3 also results from other DNA sequences found in this sample. This chain joins TRBV5-1 and TRBJ2-7, with 10 bases matching TRBD1. Looked up from germline, CDR1 is SGHRS and CDR2 is YFSETQ. This CDR3 is 15 amino acids long. The ends lost 4 bases at V and 1 base at J; junction bases unmatched: 5. DNA of the CDR3: TGCGCCAGCAGCATTGGGACAGGGGCATCCTACGAGCAGTACTTC. Translated: CASSIGTGASYEQYF.

The sample holds a few counts of this clone. J is TRBJ2-5 and V is TRBV19; D might be TRBD1 (6 bases). The tail of the sequence fits TRBJ2-7 better, so the J call may be wrong. This CDR3 region has 13 residues. Germline V gene sequence: CDR1 LNHDA, CDR2 SQIVND (reference sequence). CDR3 sequence reads: CASSPGAEYEQYF. The CDR3 nucleotides read TGTGCCAGTAGTCCAGGGGCAGAATACGAGCAGTACTTC.